A selection of T cell receptor beta chains follows, all from one sample in a study of CD8 T cells in Susac syndrome. From the immunoSEQ multiplex PCR reads, TCRdb called clonotypes with MiXCR, one entry per CDR3 protein. The repertoire consists of about 190,000 distinct CDR3 sequences, with more than 90% occurring once and the leading ten covering approximately 0.098%. The specimen sequenced was CD4+ T cells from PBMCs. The receptors shown here come from a human donor with Susac syndrome. The CDR3 runs from the conserved cysteine through the conserved F or W. The order of the fields is CDR3 DNA, CDR3 protein, D gene, J gene, V gene, clone size. A D gene is named only where the DNA matches it firmly. The listing skips clone size in some rows; elsewhere it reads once, few, many or a size class.

TGTGCCAGCAGCCGGGACAGCTATAGCGAGCAGTACTTC | CASSRDSYSEQYF | TRBD1 | TRBJ2-7 | TRBV2 | -
TGTGCCAGCAGCTTAGCCTTCCCGGGGGCGGCTAACTATGGCTACACCTTC | CASSLAFPGAANYGYTF | - | TRBJ1-2 | TRBV11-2 | -
TGTGCCATCAGTGGGGACAACCAAGAGACCCAGTACTTC | CAISGDNQETQYF | - | TRBJ2-5 | TRBV10-3 | -
TGTGCCACCAGCAGAGGAGGGTCAATGGATAATCAGCCCCAGCATTTT | CATSRGGSMDNQPQHF | - | TRBJ1-5 | TRBV15 | -
TGTGCCAGCTCACCGACAGGGGGGACTGAAGCTTTCTTT | CASSPTGGTEAFF | TRBD1 | TRBJ1-1 | TRBV18 | -
TGCGCCAGCAGCCAAGATGGCCCAGCCTCCCTGACGCCTGGAAACACCATATATTTT | CASSQDGPASLTPGNTIYF | - | TRBJ1-3 | TRBV4-3 | -
TGCGCCAGCAGCCAAGCTCAAGCGGGAATAACAGATACGCAGTATTTT | CASSQAQAGITDTQYF | TRBD2 | TRBJ2-3 | TRBV4-1 | -
TGCAGTGCTAGCCCCTCGGGGTCCGGTCAGCCCCAGCATTTT | CSASPSGSGQPQHF | - | TRBJ1-5 | TRBV20-1 | -
TGCAGTGCTAGGGAGCGGGGGGGATCCTACGAGCAGTACTTC | CSARERGGSYEQYF | TRBD2 | TRBJ2-7 | TRBV20-1 | -
TGCAGTGCCGTAAACACCGGGACAGGGGGCGAGCAGTACTTC | CSAVNTGTGGEQYF | TRBD1 | TRBJ2-7 | TRBV20-1 | -
TGTGCCAGCAGCGGAAGGACGGAGCAAGAGACCCAGTACTTC | CASSGRTEQETQYF | - | TRBJ2-5 | TRBV11-3 | -
TGTGCCACCAGCAGAGATTCAGGGTACGGCTACACCTTC | CATSRDSGYGYTF | - | TRBJ1-2 | TRBV15 | -
TGCGCCAGCAGCTTGTCCGGGGGGCAATATGGCTACACCTTC | CASSLSGGQYGYTF | - | TRBJ1-2 | TRBV5-1 | -
TGTGCCAGCAGCCCCACGCCGTATGGGGGGGGTCTCTACGAGCAGTACTTC | CASSPTPYGGGLYEQYF | TRBD2 | TRBJ2-7 | TRBV4-2 | -
TGTGCCAGCAGCCCCGGGGTAGCGGCGAGGGGAGAGACCCAGTACTTC | CASSPGVAARGETQYF | - | TRBJ2-5 | TRBV5-5 | once
TGTGCCTGGGGTGGGTGGGAGAACACTGAAGCTTTCTTT | CAWGGWENTEAFF | - | TRBJ1-1 | TRBV30 | -
TGTGCCAGCAGCTCCCATAGCGGGGGATACGAGCAGTACTTC | CASSSHSGGYEQYF | TRBD2 | TRBJ2-7 | TRBV9 | -
TGCGCCAGCAGCCAAGAAGGACGCGATGAGCAGTTCTTC | CASSQEGRDEQFF | - | TRBJ2-1 | TRBV4-3 | -
TGTGCCAGCAGCTCCGGGACCACTAACTATGGCTACACCTTC | CASSSGTTNYGYTF | - | TRBJ1-2 | TRBV7-9 | -
TGTGCCTGGAGTGGGGTCCACTATGGCTACACCTTC | CAWSGVHYGYTF | - | TRBJ1-2 | TRBV30 | -
TGTGCCAGCAGACTTAGCGGGGCTGGCAATGAGCAGTTCTTC | CASRLSGAGNEQFF | TRBD2 | TRBJ2-1 | TRBV6-4 | -
TGTGCCAGCAGTTACTCGACGGGGATAAGTGAAAAACTGTTTTTT | CASSYSTGISEKLFF | - | TRBJ1-4 | TRBV6-5 | -
TGCAGTGCTAGGGCCCCTCGGGAAGGAAACACCATATATTTT | CSARAPREGNTIYF | - | TRBJ1-3 | TRBV20-1 | -
TGTGCCAGCAGTTCCCGGACAGGGGGCTACGGCAATCAGCCCCAGCATTTT | CASSSRTGGYGNQPQHF | TRBD1 | TRBJ1-5 | TRBV12-3/TRBV12-4 | -
TGTGCCAGCAGTTACCCCGATGAAGCTTTCTTT | CASSYPDEAFF | - | TRBJ1-1 | TRBV6-2/TRBV6-3 | -
TGTGCCAGCAGGCGGGGCTACGAGCAGTACTTC | CASRRGYEQYF | - | TRBJ2-7 | TRBV7-2 | -
TGTGCCAGCAGTTACTCGTTGGGACAGTCAATCGACTTC | CASSYSLGQSIDF | TRBD1 | TRBJ1-2 | TRBV6-2/TRBV6-3 | -
TGTGCCAGCAGCTTACCCCGGAGTAGTTCTGACTTC | CASSLPRSSSDF | - | TRBJ2-5 | TRBV13 | -
TGCAGCGTTGGTGATTTCAACCGCCCCCAGCATTTT | CSVGDFNRPQHF | - | TRBJ1-5 | TRBV29-1 | -
TGTGCCACCAGTGAAGGGGGTTACACCGGGGAGCTGTTTTTT | CATSEGGYTGELFF | - | TRBJ2-2 | TRBV24-1 | -
TGTGCCATCAAAGGTTCGGGGAGCTCCTACGAGCAGTACTTC | CAIKGSGSSYEQYF | - | TRBJ2-7 | TRBV10-3 | -
TGCAGCGTTGAAGGACAGGGGGCGCATCCGGGCGAGCAGTACTTC | CSVEGQGAHPGEQYF | TRBD1 | TRBJ2-7 | TRBV29-1 | -
TGTGCCAGCACCAGGGAAATAGATACGCAGTATTTT | CASTREIDTQYF | - | TRBJ2-3 | TRBV28 | -
TGTGCCAGCAGCCAAGATCCCAGAACCTACAATGAGCAGTTCTTC | CASSQDPRTYNEQFF | - | TRBJ2-1 | TRBV14 | -
TGTGCCAGCAGCGTAGTACAGGACTATGGCTACACCTTC | CASSVVQDYGYTF | - | TRBJ1-2 | TRBV9 | -
TGCAGTGCTAGGGGTGGACAGGGGAGGAGGGAGACCCAGTACTTC | CSARGGQGRRETQYF | TRBD1 | TRBJ2-5 | TRBV20-1 | -
TGTGCCAGCAGTTATCCCAGGGGCCCGGATTCCTACGAGCAGTACTTC | CASSYPRGPDSYEQYF | - | TRBJ2-7 | TRBV6-2/TRBV6-3 | -
TGTGCCTGGAGTGGGGGGGACAATCAGCCCCAGCATTTT | CAWSGGDNQPQHF | - | TRBJ1-5 | TRBV30 | few
TGTGCCAGCAGTGTGGCGGCTTATGGCTACACCTTC | CASSVAAYGYTF | - | TRBJ1-2 | TRBV2 | -
TGTGCCTGGAGTGGGGGGGCACGCGAAAAACTGTTTTTT | CAWSGGAREKLFF | - | TRBJ1-4 | TRBV30 | -
TGTGCCAGCAGCTTCAGGACTTTTGAGACCCAGTACTTC | CASSFRTFETQYF | - | TRBJ2-5 | TRBV7-9 | -
TGCGCCAGCAGCGTCAAGGGGGTCACTGAAGCTTTCTTT | CASSVKGVTEAFF | - | TRBJ1-1 | TRBV5-1 | -
TGTGCCAGCTCACCAATAGGGGGATCAGCCAAAAACATTCAGTACTTC | CASSPIGGSAKNIQYF | - | TRBJ2-4 | TRBV18 | -
TGTGCCAGCAGTGAATACCAGGGGAATCAGCCCCAGCATTTT | CASSEYQGNQPQHF | - | TRBJ1-5 | TRBV25-1 | -
TGTGCCAGCAGCCCGGACAGGGACCCCTACGAGCAGTACTTC | CASSPDRDPYEQYF | TRBD1 | TRBJ2-7 | TRBV7-9 | -
TGCAGTGCTAGCAGGGGCGGGCGCAATGAGCAGTTCTTC | CSASRGGRNEQFF | - | TRBJ2-1 | TRBV20-1 | few
TGTGCCAGCTCACCTCTGGGAACCTACACTGAAGCTTTCTTT | CASSPLGTYTEAFF | - | TRBJ1-1 | TRBV18 | -
TGTGCCAGCAGTTTTTCGACAGGACCCAATAATTCACCCCTCCACTTT | CASSFSTGPNNSPLHF | - | TRBJ1-6 | TRBV27 | -
TGTGCCAGCAGTCCGACTCGGGTCCTTACGGGTGAGCAGTTCTTC | CASSPTRVLTGEQFF | - | TRBJ2-1 | TRBV27 | -
TGTGCCAGCTCACCACCATCTTGGCAGGGGGACTATGGCTACACCTTC | CASSPPSWQGDYGYTF | TRBD1 | TRBJ1-2 | TRBV18 | -
TGTGCCAGCAGCTTGTGGCTAGCCGGCGATACGCAGTATTTT | CASSLWLAGDTQYF | - | TRBJ2-3 | TRBV5-4 | -
TGTGCCAGCTCACCCCTCGGACTAGCGGGGGGCAATGAGCAGTTCTTC | CASSPLGLAGGNEQFF | TRBD2 | TRBJ2-1 | TRBV18 | -
TGTGCCAGCAGCACTCAGGGGAGCTCCTACGAGCAGTACTTC | CASSTQGSSYEQYF | - | TRBJ2-7 | TRBV11-2 | -
TGTGCCAGCTCACCAGACTTGGGTCTGTCCTATGGCTACACCTTC | CASSPDLGLSYGYTF | - | TRBJ1-2 | TRBV18 | -